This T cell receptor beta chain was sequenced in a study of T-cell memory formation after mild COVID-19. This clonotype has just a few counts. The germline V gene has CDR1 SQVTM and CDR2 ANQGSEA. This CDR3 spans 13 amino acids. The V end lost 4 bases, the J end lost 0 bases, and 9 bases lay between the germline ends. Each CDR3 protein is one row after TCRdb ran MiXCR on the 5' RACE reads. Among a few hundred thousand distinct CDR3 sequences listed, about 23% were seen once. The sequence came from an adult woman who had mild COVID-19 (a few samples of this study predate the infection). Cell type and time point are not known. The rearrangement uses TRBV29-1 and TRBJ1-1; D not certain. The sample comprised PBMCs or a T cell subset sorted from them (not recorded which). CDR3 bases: TGCAGCGTTGTGGGTACACTGAACACTGAAGCTTTCTTT. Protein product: CSVVGTLNTEAFF.